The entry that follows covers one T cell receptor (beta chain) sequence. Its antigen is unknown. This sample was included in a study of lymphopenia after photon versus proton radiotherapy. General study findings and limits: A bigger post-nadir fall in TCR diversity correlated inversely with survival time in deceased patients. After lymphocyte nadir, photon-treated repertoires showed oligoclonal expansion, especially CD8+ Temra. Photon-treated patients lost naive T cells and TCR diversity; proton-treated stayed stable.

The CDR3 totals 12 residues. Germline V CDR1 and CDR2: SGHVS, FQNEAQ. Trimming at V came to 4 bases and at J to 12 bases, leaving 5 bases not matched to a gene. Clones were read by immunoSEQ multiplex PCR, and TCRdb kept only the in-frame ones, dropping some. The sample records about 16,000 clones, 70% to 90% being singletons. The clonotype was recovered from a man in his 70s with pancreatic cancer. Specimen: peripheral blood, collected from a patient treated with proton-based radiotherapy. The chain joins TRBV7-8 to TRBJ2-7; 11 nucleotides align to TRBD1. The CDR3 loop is CASSYGQGAAYF. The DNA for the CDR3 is TGTGCCAGCAGCTACGGACAGGGGGCGGCGTACTTC.